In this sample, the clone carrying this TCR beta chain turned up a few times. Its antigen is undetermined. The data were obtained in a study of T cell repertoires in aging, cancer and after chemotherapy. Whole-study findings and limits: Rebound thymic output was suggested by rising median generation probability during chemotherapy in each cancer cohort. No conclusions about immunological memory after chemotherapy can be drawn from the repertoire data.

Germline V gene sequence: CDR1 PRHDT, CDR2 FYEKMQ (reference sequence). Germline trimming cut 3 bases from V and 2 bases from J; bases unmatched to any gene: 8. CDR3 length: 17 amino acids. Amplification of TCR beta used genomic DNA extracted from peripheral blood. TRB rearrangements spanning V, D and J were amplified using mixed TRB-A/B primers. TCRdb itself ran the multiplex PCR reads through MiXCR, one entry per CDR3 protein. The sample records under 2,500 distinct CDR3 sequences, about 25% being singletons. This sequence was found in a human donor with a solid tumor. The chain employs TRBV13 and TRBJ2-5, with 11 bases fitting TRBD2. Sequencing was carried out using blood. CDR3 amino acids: CASSFLASGGRQETQYF. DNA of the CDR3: TGTGCCAGCAGCTTCCTAGCTAGCGGGGGGCGACAAGAGACCCAGTACTTC.